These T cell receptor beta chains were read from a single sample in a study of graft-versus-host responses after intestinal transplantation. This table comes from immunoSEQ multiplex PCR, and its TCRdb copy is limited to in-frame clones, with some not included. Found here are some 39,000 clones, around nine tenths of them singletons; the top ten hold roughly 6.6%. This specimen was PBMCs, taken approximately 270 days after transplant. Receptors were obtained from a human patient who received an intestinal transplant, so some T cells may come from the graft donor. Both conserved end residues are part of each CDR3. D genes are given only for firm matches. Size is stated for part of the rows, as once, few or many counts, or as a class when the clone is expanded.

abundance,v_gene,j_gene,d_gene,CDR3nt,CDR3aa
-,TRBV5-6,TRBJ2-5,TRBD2,TGTGCCAGCAGCTGGGCTAGCGGGGCCCAAGAGACCCAGTACTTC,CASSWASGAQETQYF
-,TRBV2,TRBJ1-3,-,TGTGCCAGCAGGGCGACTAGCGGGGGAGCTGGAAACACCATATATTTT,CASRATSGGAGNTIYF
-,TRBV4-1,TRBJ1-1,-,TGCGCCAGCAGCCCCAGGCAAGGGGGGACTGAAGCTTTCTTT,CASSPRQGGTEAFF
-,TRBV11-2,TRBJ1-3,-,TGTGCCAGCAGCTTCGTCGGACCCCACGCCATGACTGGAAACACCATATATTTT,CASSFVGPHAMTGNTIYF
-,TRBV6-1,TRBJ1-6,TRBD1,TGTGCCAGCAGTGAAGCGGGACAGGGAGGATGGGAATCACCCCTCCACTTT,CASSEAGQGGWESPLHF
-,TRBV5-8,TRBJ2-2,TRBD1,TGTGCCAGCAGCCACCGGGACAGCACCGGGGAGCTGTTTTTT,CASSHRDSTGELFF
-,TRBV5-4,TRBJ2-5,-,TGTGCCAGCAGCTTGAATCAGGAGACCCAGTACTTC,CASSLNQETQYF
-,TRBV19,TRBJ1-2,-,TGTGCCAGTAGTATTGGGGGTTGGACAGCAACTCCCACTAACTATGGCTACACCTTC,CASSIGGWTATPTNYGYTF
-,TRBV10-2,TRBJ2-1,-,TGCGCCAGCAGTGAGATTACTAGGGGGGGGGCCTGGTATGAGCAGTTCTTC,CASSEITRGGAWYEQFF
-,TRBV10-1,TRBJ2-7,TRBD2,TGCGCCAGCAGTAAAGAGGTAGCGGGGGGGCCTAACGAGCAGTACTTC,CASSKEVAGGPNEQYF
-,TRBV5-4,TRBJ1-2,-,TGTGCCAGCAGCCTCGGTGGGGGGCTCTATGGCTACACCTTC,CASSLGGGLYGYTF
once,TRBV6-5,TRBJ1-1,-,TGTGCCAGCAGTTTGGCGCAGGGGAGGATCAACACTGAAGCTTTCTTT,CASSLAQGRINTEAFF
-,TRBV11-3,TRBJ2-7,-,TGTGCCAGCAGCCAGGGAAACGAGCAGTACTTC,CASSQGNEQYF
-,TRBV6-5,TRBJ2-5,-,TGTGCCAGCAGTCATACAGGGAAAGAGACCCAGTACTTC,CASSHTGKETQYF
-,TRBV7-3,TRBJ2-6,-,TGTGCCAGCAGCTTAGAGGCTGGGGCCAACGTCCTGACTTTC,CASSLEAGANVLTF
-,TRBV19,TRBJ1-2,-,TGTGCCAGTAGTATAGTGGGTGGCACAGGATATGGCTACACCTTC,CASSIVGGTGYGYTF
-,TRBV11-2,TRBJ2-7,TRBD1,TGTGCCAGCAGCTTATGGGGGACAGGGGAATCCTACGAGCAGTACTTC,CASSLWGTGESYEQYF
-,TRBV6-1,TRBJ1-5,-,TGTGCCAGCACTCTATCGTCCCGTGACGGAACACCCCAGCATTTT,CASTLSSRDGTPQHF
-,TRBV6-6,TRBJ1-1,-,TGTGCCAGCAGTCTACAGGGTAGCACTGAAGCTTTCTTT,CASSLQGSTEAFF
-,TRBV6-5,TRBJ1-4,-,TGTGCCAGCGATGGGTTGGGTCCTAAGGAAAAACTGTTTTTT,CASDGLGPKEKLFF
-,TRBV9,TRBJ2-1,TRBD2,TGTGCCAGCAGCGTAGCGGGGGGGCACGGGGATGAGCAGTTCTTC,CASSVAGGHGDEQFF
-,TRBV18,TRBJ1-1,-,TGTGCCAGCTCACCAGTCCCCAGCACTGAAGCTTTCTTT,CASSPVPSTEAFF
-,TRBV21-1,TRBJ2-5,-,TGTGCCAGCAGCAAAGGGGGAGGGAAGGAGACCCAGTACTTC,CASSKGGGKETQYF
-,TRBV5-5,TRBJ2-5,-,TGTGCCAGCAGCTTGGTACAAGAGACCCAGTACTTC,CASSLVQETQYF
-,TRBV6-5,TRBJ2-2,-,TGTGCCAGCAGTGAAAGCGGGAACACCGGGGAGCTGTTTTTT,CASSESGNTGELFF
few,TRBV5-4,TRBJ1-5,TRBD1,TGTGCCAGCAGTATAGGGGGCGGGCAGCCCCAGCATTTT,CASSIGGGQPQHF
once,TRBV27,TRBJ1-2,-,TGTGCCAGCAGTTTTCGGGGGACTAACTATGGCTACACCTTC,CASSFRGTNYGYTF
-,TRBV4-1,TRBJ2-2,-,TGCGCCAGCAGCCAAGTGGCAGGGACCCTGACCGGGGAGCTGTTTTTT,CASSQVAGTLTGELFF
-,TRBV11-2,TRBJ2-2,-,TGTGCCAGCAGCTTACCTACGAGCACCGGGGAGCTGTTTTTT,CASSLPTSTGELFF
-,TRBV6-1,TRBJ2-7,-,TGTGCCAGTGCCGGGACACTAAGGGCCGAGCAGTACTTC,CASAGTLRAEQYF
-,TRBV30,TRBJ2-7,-,TGTGCCTGGAGTGTTTCGGGGCAGGATTATTACGAGCAGTACTTC,CAWSVSGQDYYEQYF
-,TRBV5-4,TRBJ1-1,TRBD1,TGTGCCAGCAGCCCGGAGGGGGCGAGGAACACTGAAGCTTTCTTT,CASSPEGARNTEAFF
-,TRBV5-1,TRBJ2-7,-,TGCGCCAGCAGCTTGGCCGAAATGGTTTACGAGCAGTACTTC,CASSLAEMVYEQYF
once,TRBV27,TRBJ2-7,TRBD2,TGTGCCAGCAGTCCCAAGATGGGACTACCCGTCTACGAGCAGTACTTC,CASSPKMGLPVYEQYF
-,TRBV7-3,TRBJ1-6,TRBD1,TGTGCCAGCAGTTCGGGACAGGTCGGTGGTAATTCACCCCTCCACTTT,CASSSGQVGGNSPLHF
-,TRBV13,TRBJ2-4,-,TGTGCCAGCAGCTTAGAGAGGGTTGGGGACATTCAGTACTTC,CASSLERVGDIQYF
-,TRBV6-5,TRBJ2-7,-,TGTGCCAGCAGTACCTCTAGCCGAGAGCAGTACTTC,CASSTSSREQYF
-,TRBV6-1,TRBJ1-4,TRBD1,TGTGCCAGCAGTGTACGACAGGGGGCGCCTAATGAAAAACTGTTTTTT,CASSVRQGAPNEKLFF
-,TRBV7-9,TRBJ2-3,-,TGTGCCAGCAGCGCTCGTCGGGGGGCAACAGATACGCAGTATTTT,CASSARRGATDTQYF
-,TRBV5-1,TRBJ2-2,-,TGCGCCAGCAACAGGGCAAACACCGGGGAGCTGTTTTTT,CASNRANTGELFF
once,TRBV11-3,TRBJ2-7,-,TGTGCCAGCCAACCGGGACCGCAATACGAGCAGTACTTC,CASQPGPQYEQYF
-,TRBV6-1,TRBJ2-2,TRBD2,TGTGCCAGCAGTGTTACCAGCGGGGGGGCACCGAACACCGGGGAGCTGTTTTTT,CASSVTSGGAPNTGELFF
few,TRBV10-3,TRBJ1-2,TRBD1,TGTGCCATCAAGGGGGACAGGGGACTTTATGGCTACACCTTC,CAIKGDRGLYGYTF
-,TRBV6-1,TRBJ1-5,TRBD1,TGTGCCAGCAGGGACAGGGGAGGACAGCCCCAGCATTTT,CASRDRGGQPQHF
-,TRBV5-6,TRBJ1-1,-,TGTGCCAGCAGTTTTGAGAGGGGAACTGAAGCTTTCTTT,CASSFERGTEAFF
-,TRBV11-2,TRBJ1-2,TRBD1,TGTGCCAGCAGCTTAGTTGGGACAGGGGACGTCTATGGCTACACCTTC,CASSLVGTGDVYGYTF
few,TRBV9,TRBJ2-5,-,TGTGCCAGCAGCGTAGTTGCGAACAGGCGACAAGAGACCCAGTACTTC,CASSVVANRRQETQYF
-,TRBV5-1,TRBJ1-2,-,TGCGCCAGCAGCCCACAGGGACCTACCTATCCGAACTATGGCTACACCTTC,CASSPQGPTYPNYGYTF
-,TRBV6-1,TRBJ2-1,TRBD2,TGTGCCAGCAGCCCCCTGGGCGGGGGGAAGAATGAGCAGTTCTTC,CASSPLGGGKNEQFF
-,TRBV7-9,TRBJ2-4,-,TGTGCCAGCAGCCCACAGGGAGGGGGACTAGCCAAAAACATTCAGTACTTC,CASSPQGGGLAKNIQYF
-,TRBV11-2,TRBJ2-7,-,TGTGCCAGCAGCTTAGAAGGACGGAATCCCTACGAGCAGTACTTC,CASSLEGRNPYEQYF
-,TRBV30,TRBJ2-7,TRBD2,TGTGCCTGCAAACAGCGGGGGAGCTCCTACGAGCAGTACTTC,CACKQRGSSYEQYF
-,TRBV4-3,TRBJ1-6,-,TGCGCCAGCACCCTGGTCCCGGGGAATAATTCACCCCTCCACTTT,CASTLVPGNNSPLHF